This T cell receptor beta chain was recorded in a study of blood T cell repertoires in COVID-19 (dated by TCRdb to about 2020). For the wider study: Samples from collaborators originated in the United States, Italy and Spain and spanned both the acute and convalescent phases of COVID-19. The material from the prospective study consisted of cDNA or gDNA derived from T cells, B-cell-depleted T cells, or PBMCs. Subjects who had been exposed to COVID-19, were actively infected with it, or had recovered from it provided the deeply sampled blood TCRbeta repertoires that made up the dataset. A freely available public database, intended as a resource for researchers studying the immune response to SARS-CoV-2, is where the repertoires were released. Samples were obtained from the ongoing ImmuneRACE study (first 160 participants) and from 950 to 1,500 subjects provided by 6 global collaborators. A de-identified subject ID, COVID-19 status, age in years and sex were almost always included in the sample metadata. Where HLA class I and class II types were available, the types were taken from metadata supplied by the sample provider, not from assay-based typing.

CDR1 and CDR2 (LGHDT, YNNKEL) derive from the germline V gene (reference sequence). The CDR3 measures 18 amino acids from cysteine to phenylalanine. The DNA shown is the 54-base CDR3, in frame from base 1. The junction shows trimming of 1 base on V and 4 bases on J, and the gene matches do not reach 11 bases of it. One collaborating source in Seattle enrolled patients while the patients were actively infected and followed the patients over time throughout the course of disease. Collaborating institutions collected whole blood in K2EDTA tubes following their own protocols. For TCRbeta analysis, collaborators shipped samples in one of three forms: frozen whole blood, isolated PBMCs, or DNA extracted from either of those sample types. Study-wide conclusions, independent of this receptor: The amount of clinical and demographic metadata varied by source and participant and was provided uncurated.

TCRbeta CDR3 regions were amplified from genomic DNA using the immunoSEQ Assay, a bias-controlled multiplex PCR. The original pipeline was this. Within the assay, amplification of reference gene primers was used to estimate how many nucleated cells each sample contained. Sequence reads were collapsed and filtered to measure the absolute abundance of every unique TCRbeta CDR3 rearrangement. For each sample, productive Simpson clonality was calculated as the square root of Simpson's diversity index across productive rearrangements. The table comes from immuneACCESS by way of TCRdb, which keeps in-frame sequences with V and J called. Part of the clones is missing from these tables; in studies checked, under half for an unresolved V gene and the rest for unknown reasons. V and J calls plus clone size are reproduced from that table; the DNA served to infer D and trimming. Within this sample are 150,000 to 200,000 clones, with roughly 90% of them counted one time only. About 5.3% of the sample belongs to the ten largest clones.

For this clone: This clone's antigen is unknown. The sample holds no much larger clone one base away, and base qualities are not on file.

The TCR sequence derives from a man younger than 40 with COVID-19, enrolled during active disease. Sequencing was carried out using peripheral blood. This sequence uses TRBV3-1 (or the pseudogene TRBV3-2) and TRBJ1-4, and TRBD1 aligns with 8 junction nucleotides. The CDR3 loop reads CASSQGRGTGWFNEKLFF. Here is the DNA: TGTGCCAGCAGCCAAGGGCGTGGGACAGGTTGGTTTAATGAAAAACTGTTTTTT.